This is a list of T cell receptor beta chains from one sample in a study of T cells in Graves' hyperthyroidism and ophthalmopathy. TCRdb used MiXCR to reprocess the multiplex PCR reads, holding one entry per CDR3 protein. The sample has some 570,000 distinct CDR3 sequences; about 15% are singletons. The specimen was blood. All receptors come from a young woman with Graves' ophthalmopathy. Both conserved end residues are part of each CDR3. The order of the fields is V gene, D gene, J gene, clone size, CDR3 protein, CDR3 DNA. D genes are given only for firm matches. Some rows mark clone size as missing; the rest say once, few, many or name a class of expanded clone.

>TRBV28|-|TRBJ2-1|many
CASSLRASNPPLQEGQFF
TGTGCCAGCAGTTTACGGGCGTCGAACCCCCCACTACAAGAAGGGCAGTTCTTC
>TRBV6-2/TRBV6-3|-|TRBJ1-2|-
CASSSQEGEGYTF
TGTGCCAGCAGTTCACAGGAGGGGGAAGGCTACACCTTC
>TRBV30|-|TRBJ2-5|many
CAWKGRGQETQYF
TGTGCCTGGAAGGGTAGAGGTCAGGAGACCCAGTACTTC
>TRBV13|-|TRBJ1-5|many
CASSYRAGNQPQHF
TGTGCCAGCAGTTACAGGGCTGGTAATCAGCCCCAGCATTTT
>TRBV20-1|-|TRBJ2-5|few
CSAPVSGVPGETQYF
TGCAGTGCCCCTGTGTCCGGGGTGCCCGGGGAGACCCAGTACTTC
>TRBV19|TRBD2|TRBJ2-1|-
CASRSGLAGYNEQFF
TGTGCCAGTCGATCGGGACTAGCGGGGTACAATGAGCAGTTCTTC
>TRBV28|-|TRBJ2-3|few
CASSSTWRGGTDTQYF
TGTGCCAGCAGTTCAACTTGGAGGGGGGGCACAGATACGCAGTATTTT
>TRBV28|TRBD1|TRBJ1-4|few
CASSRGTALALFF
TGTGCCAGCAGTCGAGGGACAGCCCTAGCACTGTTTTTT
>TRBV7-2|-|TRBJ2-2|few
CASSPRRGRDGELFF
TGTGCCAGCAGCCCCAGGAGGGGACGGGACGGGGAGCTGTTTTTT
>TRBV7-9|TRBD1|TRBJ2-7|many
CASSSRQGGYEQYF
TGTGCCAGCAGCTCCAGACAGGGTGGGTACGAGCAGTACTTC
>TRBV2|-|TRBJ2-5|many
CASSEGLRQETQYF
TGTGCCAGCAGTGAAGGACTGAGACAAGAGACCCAGTACTTC
>TRBV4-2|-|TRBJ2-1|-
CASSLPTGEQFF
TGTGCCAGCAGCCTCCCGACAGGAGAGCAGTTCTTC
>TRBV5-1|-|TRBJ2-2|many
CASSLDSPTGELFF
TGCGCCAGCAGCTTGGATAGCCCCACCGGGGAGCTGTTTTTT
>TRBV9|-|TRBJ1-5|-
CASSAGSQPQHF
TGTGCCAGCAGCGCAGGATCTCAGCCCCAGCATTTT
>TRBV20-1|-|TRBJ1-1|many
CSARGRIIRTEAFF
TGCAGTGCTAGAGGCAGAATAATACGTACTGAAGCTTTCTTT
>TRBV30|-|TRBJ1-1|many
CAGNMNTEAFF
TGTGCCGGCAACATGAACACTGAAGCTTTCTTT
>TRBV27|TRBD2|TRBJ2-5|-
CASSSGTTETQYF
TGTGCCAGCAGCTCCGGGACTACGGAGACCCAGTACTTC
>TRBV9|-|TRBJ2-6|-
CASSVDGSSGANVLTF
TGTGCCAGCAGCGTAGACGGTAGCTCTGGGGCCAACGTCCTGACTTTC
>TRBV5-1|-|TRBJ1-3|few
CASSLLTGYSGNTIYF
TGCGCCAGCAGCTTGTTGACAGGCTACTCTGGAAACACCATATATTTT
>TRBV30|-|TRBJ1-3|few
CAWNLGVGGNTIYF
TGTGCCTGGAACCTAGGGGTGGGAGGAAACACCATATATTTT
>TRBV5-1|TRBD1|TRBJ1-1|-
CASSLGAGGLNAEAFF
TGCGCCAGCAGCTTGGGCGCAGGGGGTCTTAACGCTGAAGCTTTCTTT
>TRBV20-1|TRBD1|TRBJ1-5|many
CSAGGDRVNQPQHF
TGCAGTGCTGGTGGGGACAGGGTAAATCAGCCCCAGCATTTT
>TRBV2|-|TRBJ1-2|many
CAEGQSYGYTF
TGTGCTGAAGGGCAGAGCTATGGCTACACCTTC
>TRBV7-9|TRBD1|TRBJ1-2|-
CASSEWTGFSFYGYTF
TGTGCCAGCAGCGAGTGGACAGGTTTTTCCTTCTATGGCTACACCTTC
>TRBV19|-|TRBJ1-1|-
CASSISRNTEAFF
TGTGCCAGTAGTATCAGTAGGAACACTGAAGCTTTCTTT
>TRBV6-1|-|TRBJ1-1|-
CASSALGTTEAFF
TGTGCCAGCAGTGCACTCGGGACCACTGAAGCTTTCTTT
>TRBV28|TRBD2|TRBJ2-1|many
CASSLLILAGGSNEQFF
TGTGCCAGCAGTTTATTGATCCTAGCGGGAGGGAGCAATGAGCAGTTCTTC
>TRBV20-1|-|TRBJ2-7|-
CSARDPGSSYEQYF
TGCAGTGCTAGAGATCCGGGTAGCTCCTACGAGCAGTACTTC
>TRBV27|TRBD1|TRBJ1-2|many
CASSLAGQGAFLGYTF
TGTGCCAGCAGTTTAGCAGGACAGGGGGCATTTCTCGGCTACACCTTC
>TRBV20-1|-|TRBJ2-7|many
CSARDRGTRYEQYF
TGCAGTGCTAGAGATAGGGGGACTCGTTACGAGCAGTACTTC
>TRBV27|TRBD2|TRBJ2-7|-
CASSLLGGWEQYF
TGTGCCAGCAGTTTATTGGGAGGGTGGGAGCAGTACTTC
>TRBV3-1|-|TRBJ2-1|-
CASSQPGLRTVYEQFF
TGTGCCAGCAGCCAACCCGGACTCCGGACGGTCTATGAGCAGTTCTTC
>TRBV2|TRBD2|TRBJ2-1|many
CASSVASGAHNEQFF
TGTGCCAGCAGTGTTGCTAGCGGGGCTCACAATGAGCAGTTCTTC
>TRBV28|-|TRBJ2-3|many
CASSLWTSGTTDTQYF
TGTGCCAGCAGTTTATGGACCAGCGGAACCACAGATACGCAGTATTTT
>TRBV7-3|-|TRBJ2-7|-
CASSLGGGASTYNEQYF
TGTGCCAGCAGCTTAGGAGGGGGGGCATCGACCTACAATGAGCAGTACTTC
>TRBV28|TRBD1|TRBJ1-5|many
CASIRTGGAGENNQPQHF
TGTGCCAGCATCAGAACAGGGGGCGCGGGAGAGAACAATCAGCCCCAGCATTTT
>TRBV2|-|TRBJ1-2|many
CASSEARGGYGYTF
TGTGCCAGCAGTGAAGCTAGGGGCGGCTATGGCTACACCTTC
>TRBV11-2|-|TRBJ1-1|-
CASSPGGDFAEAFF
TGTGCCAGCAGCCCCGGTGGGGATTTCGCTGAAGCTTTCTTT
>TRBV7-3|-|TRBJ2-1|many
CASSSGFLSYNEQFF
TGTGCCAGCAGCTCTGGGTTCCTCTCCTACAATGAGCAGTTCTTC
>TRBV19|TRBD1|TRBJ1-1|few
CASTLGPGQGMPEAFF
TGTGCCAGTACTTTAGGACCGGGACAGGGGATGCCTGAAGCTTTCTTT
>TRBV6-1|-|TRBJ1-4|-
CASSDISSVQFSRNEKLFF
TGTGCCAGCAGTGATATTTCCTCGGTACAGTTTAGCCGTAATGAAAAACTGTTTTTT
>TRBV6-2/TRBV6-3|TRBD2|TRBJ2-2|few
CASRSPGLANTGELFF
TGTGCCAGCAGATCACCGGGACTAGCGAACACCGGGGAGCTGTTTTTT
>TRBV5-1|-|TRBJ2-7|many
CASSLGRGLEQYF
TGCGCCAGCAGCTTAGGGAGGGGGCTTGAGCAGTACTTC
>TRBV30|-|TRBJ2-7|many
CAWSAGHLSAGEQYF
TGTGCCTGGAGTGCCGGTCACTTGTCAGCAGGCGAGCAGTACTTC
>TRBV15|TRBD2|TRBJ2-7|many
CATSGVSGGTYEQYF
TGTGCCACCAGCGGGGTTAGCGGGGGCACCTACGAGCAGTACTTC